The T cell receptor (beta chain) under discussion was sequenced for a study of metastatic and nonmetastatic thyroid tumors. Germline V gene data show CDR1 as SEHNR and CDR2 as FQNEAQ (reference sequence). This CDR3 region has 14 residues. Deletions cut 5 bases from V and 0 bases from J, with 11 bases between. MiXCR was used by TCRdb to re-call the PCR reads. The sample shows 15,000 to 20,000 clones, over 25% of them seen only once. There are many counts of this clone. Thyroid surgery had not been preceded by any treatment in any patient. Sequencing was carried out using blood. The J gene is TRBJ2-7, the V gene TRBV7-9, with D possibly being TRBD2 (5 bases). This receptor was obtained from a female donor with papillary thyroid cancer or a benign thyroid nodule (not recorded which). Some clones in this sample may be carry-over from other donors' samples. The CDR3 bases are TGTGCCAGCAGCCCCCGAGGGAGCTCCTACGAGCAGTACTTC. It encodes CASSPRGSSYEQYF.